This TCR beta chain was profiled in a study of blood T cell repertoires in COVID-19. V was cut by 1 base and J by 6 bases, with 19 bases left in between. This CDR3 is 17 amino acids long. Germline-derived CDR1 and CDR2 are LGHNA and YSLEER. Libraries were prepared by immunoSEQ multiplex PCR; TCRdb keeps only in-frame clonotypes and omits some of them. This table holds roughly 270,000 clones, approximately 85% found once. Sequenced material: peripheral blood. The source is a young man with active or convalescent COVID-19. The rearrangement joins TRBV4-3 to TRBJ2-1; D is uncertain. CDR3 protein: CASSQVLHSEITNEQFF. In DNA form, the CDR3 reads TGCGCCAGCAGCCAAGTGTTACACAGTGAAATAACCAATGAGCAGTTCTTC.